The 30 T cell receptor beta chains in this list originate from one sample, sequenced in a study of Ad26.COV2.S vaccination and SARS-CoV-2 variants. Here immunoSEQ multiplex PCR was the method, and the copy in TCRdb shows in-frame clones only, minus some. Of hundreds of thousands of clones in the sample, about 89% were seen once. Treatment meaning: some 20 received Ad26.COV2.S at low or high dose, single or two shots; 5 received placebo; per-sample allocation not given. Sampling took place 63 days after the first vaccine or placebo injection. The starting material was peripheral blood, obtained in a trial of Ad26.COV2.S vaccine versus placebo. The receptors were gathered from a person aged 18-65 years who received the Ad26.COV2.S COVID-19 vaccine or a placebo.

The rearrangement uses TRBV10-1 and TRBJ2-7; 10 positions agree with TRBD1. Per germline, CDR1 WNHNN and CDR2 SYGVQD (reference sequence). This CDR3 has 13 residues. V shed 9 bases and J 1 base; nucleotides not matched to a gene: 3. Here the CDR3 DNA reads TGCGCCAGTGGACAGGGGGAGTCCTACGAGCAGTACTTC. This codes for CASGQGESYEQYF.

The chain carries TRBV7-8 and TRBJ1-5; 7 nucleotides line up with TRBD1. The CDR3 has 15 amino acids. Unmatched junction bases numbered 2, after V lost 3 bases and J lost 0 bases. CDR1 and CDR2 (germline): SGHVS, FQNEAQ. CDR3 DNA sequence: TGTGCCAGCAGCTTTAGACAGGGTAGCAATCAGCCCCAGCATTTT. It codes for CASSFRQGSNQPQHF.

Written as DNA, the CDR3 is TGTGCCAGCAGCTCACTGAAGGGCTGGAACATTCAGTACTTC. Translated: CASSSLKGWNIQYF. This rearrangement joins TRBV7-9 to TRBJ2-4; D remains unclear. The V end was cut by 4 bases, the J end by 7 bases, with 14 bases between. The CDR3 extends over 14 amino acids. Per the germline V gene, CDR1 is SEHNR and CDR2 is FQNEAQ (reference sequence).

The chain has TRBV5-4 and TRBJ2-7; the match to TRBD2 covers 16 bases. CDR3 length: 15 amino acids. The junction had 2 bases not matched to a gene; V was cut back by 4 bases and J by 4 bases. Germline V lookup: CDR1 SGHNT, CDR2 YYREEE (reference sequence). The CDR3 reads CASSQGLAGGYEQYF. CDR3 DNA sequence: TGTGCCAGCAGCCAGGGACTAGCGGGAGGGTACGAGCAGTACTTC.

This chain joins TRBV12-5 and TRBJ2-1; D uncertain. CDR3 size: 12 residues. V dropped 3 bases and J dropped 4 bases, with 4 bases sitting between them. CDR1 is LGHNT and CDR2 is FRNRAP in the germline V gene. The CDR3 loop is CASGFGYNEQFF. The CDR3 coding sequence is TGTGCTAGTGGTTTCGGATACAATGAGCAGTTCTTC.

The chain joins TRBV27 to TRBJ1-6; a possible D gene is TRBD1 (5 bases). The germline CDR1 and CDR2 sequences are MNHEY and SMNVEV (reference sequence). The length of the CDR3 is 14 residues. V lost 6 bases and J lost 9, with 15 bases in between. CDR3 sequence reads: CASSRGGVASPLHF. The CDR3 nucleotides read TGTGCCAGCAGCCGGGGGGGGGTTGCTTCACCCCTCCACTTT.

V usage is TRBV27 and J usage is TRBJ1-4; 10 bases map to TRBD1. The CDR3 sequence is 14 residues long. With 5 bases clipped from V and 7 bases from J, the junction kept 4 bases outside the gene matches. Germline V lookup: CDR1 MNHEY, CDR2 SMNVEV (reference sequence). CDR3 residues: CASSRQGAGEKLFF. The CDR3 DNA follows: TGTGCCAGCAGTAGACAGGGGGCCGGTGAAAAACTGTTTTTT.

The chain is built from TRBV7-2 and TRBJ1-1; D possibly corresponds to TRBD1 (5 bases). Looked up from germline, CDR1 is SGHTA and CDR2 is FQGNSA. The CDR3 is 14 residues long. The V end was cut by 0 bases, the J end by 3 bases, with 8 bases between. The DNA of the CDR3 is TGTGCCAGCAGCTTAGCGCTCAGGGACACTGAAGCTTTCTTT. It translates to CASSLALRDTEAFF.

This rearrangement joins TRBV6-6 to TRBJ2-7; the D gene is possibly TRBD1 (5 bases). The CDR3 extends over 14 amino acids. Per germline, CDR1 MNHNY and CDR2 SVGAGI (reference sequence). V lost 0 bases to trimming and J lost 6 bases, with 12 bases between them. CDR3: CASSYSGAPGEQYF. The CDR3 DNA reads TGTGCCAGCAGTTACTCAGGGGCGCCGGGCGAGCAGTACTTC.

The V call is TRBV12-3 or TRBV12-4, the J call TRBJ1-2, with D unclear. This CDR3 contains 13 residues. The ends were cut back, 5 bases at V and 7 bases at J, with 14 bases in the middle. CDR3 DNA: TGTGCCAGCAGTCCCGTAAGATCGACTGGCTACACCTTC. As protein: CASSPVRSTGYTF.

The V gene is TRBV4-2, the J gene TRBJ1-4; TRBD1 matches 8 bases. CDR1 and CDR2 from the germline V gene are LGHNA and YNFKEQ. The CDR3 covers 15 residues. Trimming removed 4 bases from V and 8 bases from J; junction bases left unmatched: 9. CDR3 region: CASSPQTGVGEKLFF. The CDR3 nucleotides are TGTGCCAGCAGCCCTCAGACAGGGGTGGGGGAAAAACTGTTTTTT.

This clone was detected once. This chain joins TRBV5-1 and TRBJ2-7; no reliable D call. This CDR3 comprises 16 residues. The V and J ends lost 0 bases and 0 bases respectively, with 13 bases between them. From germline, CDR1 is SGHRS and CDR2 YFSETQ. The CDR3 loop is CASSLVNGGASYEQYF. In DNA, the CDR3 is TGCGCCAGCAGCTTGGTAAACGGCGGTGCCTCCTACGAGCAGTACTTC. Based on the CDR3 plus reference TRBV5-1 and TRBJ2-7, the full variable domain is KAGVTQTPRYLIKTRGQQVTLSCSPISGHRSVSWYQQTPGQGLQFLFEYFSETQRNKGNFPGRFSGRQFSNSRSEMNVSTLELGDSALYLCASSLVNGGASYEQYFGPGTRLTVT.

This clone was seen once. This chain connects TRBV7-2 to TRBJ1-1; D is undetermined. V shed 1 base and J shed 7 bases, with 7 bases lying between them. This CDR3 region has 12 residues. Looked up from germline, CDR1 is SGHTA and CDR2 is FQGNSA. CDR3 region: CASSLVRNEAFF. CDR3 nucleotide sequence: TGTGCCAGCAGCTTAGTTCGCAATGAAGCTTTCTTT.

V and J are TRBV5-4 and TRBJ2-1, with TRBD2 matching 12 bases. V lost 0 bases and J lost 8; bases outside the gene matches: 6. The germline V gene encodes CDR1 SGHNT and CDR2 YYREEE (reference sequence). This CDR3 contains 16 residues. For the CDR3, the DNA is TGTGCCAGCAGCTTGGATGGACTAGCGGGATTCGATGAGCAGTTCTTC. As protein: CASSLDGLAGFDEQFF.

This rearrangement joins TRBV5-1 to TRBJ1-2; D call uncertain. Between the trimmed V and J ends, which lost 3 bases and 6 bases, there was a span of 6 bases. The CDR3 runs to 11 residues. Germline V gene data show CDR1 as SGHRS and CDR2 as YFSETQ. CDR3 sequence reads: CASSSPDGYTF. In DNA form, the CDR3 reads TGCGCCAGCAGCTCCCCGGATGGCTACACCTTC.

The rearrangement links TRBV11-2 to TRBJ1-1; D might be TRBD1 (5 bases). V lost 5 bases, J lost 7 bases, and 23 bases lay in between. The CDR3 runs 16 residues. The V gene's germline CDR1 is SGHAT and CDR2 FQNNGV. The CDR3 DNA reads TGTGCCAGCAGCCCGGCTACGGGACGGATAGGGGATGAAGCTTTCTTT. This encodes CASSPATGRIGDEAFF.

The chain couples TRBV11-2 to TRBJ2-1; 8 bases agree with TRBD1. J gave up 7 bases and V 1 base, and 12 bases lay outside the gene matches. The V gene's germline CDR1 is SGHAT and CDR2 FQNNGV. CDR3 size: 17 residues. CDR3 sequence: CASSLGFRTGWLNEQFF. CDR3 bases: TGTGCCAGCAGCTTAGGGTTTAGGACAGGGTGGTTGAATGAGCAGTTCTTC.

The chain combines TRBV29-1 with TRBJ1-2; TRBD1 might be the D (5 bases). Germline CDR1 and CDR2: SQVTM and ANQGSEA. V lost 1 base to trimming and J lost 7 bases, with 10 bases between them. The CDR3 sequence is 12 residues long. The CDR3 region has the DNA TGCAGCGTTGAAGGACAGCTACCTGGCTACACCTTC. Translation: CSVEGQLPGYTF.

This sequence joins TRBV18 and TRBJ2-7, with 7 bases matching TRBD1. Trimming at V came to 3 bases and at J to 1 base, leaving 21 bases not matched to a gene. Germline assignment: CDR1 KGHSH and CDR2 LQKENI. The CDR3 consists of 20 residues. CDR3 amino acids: CASSPESGQDPLLGSYEQYF. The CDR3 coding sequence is TGTGCCAGCTCACCTGAATCAGGACAGGACCCCCTGCTCGGGTCCTACGAGCAGTACTTC.

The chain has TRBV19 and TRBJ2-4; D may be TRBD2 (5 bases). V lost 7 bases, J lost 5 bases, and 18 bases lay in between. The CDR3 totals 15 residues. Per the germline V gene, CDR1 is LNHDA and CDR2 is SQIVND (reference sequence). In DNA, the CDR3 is TGTGCCAGTACTCGCTCGGCGGGCCGAGAAAACATTCAGTACTTC. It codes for CASTRSAGRENIQYF.

For the CDR3, the DNA is TGTGCCACCAGCAGAGAATACGCAACCGAGACCGCCACAGATACGCAGTATTTT. As protein: CATSREYATETATDTQYF. The gene calls are TRBV15 and TRBJ2-3, with D unclear. The CDR3 runs to 18 residues. The V end lost 0 bases, the J end lost 2 bases, and 18 bases lay between the germline ends. Germline V gene sequence: CDR1 LNHNV, CDR2 YYDKDF (reference sequence).

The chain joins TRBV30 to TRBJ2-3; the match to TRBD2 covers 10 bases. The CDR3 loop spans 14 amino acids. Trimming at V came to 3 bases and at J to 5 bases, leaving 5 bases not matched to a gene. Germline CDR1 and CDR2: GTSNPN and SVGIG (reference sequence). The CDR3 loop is CAWRPGTSEDTQYF. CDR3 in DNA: TGTGCCTGGAGGCCCGGGACTAGCGAAGATACGCAGTATTTT.

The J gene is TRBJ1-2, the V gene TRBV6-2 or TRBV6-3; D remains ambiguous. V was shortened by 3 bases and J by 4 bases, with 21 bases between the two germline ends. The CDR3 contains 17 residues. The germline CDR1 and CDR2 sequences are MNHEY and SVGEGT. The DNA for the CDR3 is TGTGCCAGCAGTTATCCCTCCCAGAGGGAGAAGAGCTATGGCTACACCTTC. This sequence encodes CASSYPSQREKSYGYTF.

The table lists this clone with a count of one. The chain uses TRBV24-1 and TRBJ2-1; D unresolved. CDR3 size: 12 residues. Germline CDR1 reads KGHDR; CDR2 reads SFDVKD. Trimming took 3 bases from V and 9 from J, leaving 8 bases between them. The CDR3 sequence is CATSDNSFEQFF. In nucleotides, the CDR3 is TGTGCCACCAGTGATAATTCTTTTGAGCAGTTCTTC.

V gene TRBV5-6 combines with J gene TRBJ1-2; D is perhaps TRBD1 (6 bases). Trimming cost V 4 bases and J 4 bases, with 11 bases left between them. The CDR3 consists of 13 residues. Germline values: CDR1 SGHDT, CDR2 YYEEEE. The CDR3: CASSIQGGYGYTF. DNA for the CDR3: TGTGCCAGCAGCATACAGGGTGGCTATGGCTACACCTTC.

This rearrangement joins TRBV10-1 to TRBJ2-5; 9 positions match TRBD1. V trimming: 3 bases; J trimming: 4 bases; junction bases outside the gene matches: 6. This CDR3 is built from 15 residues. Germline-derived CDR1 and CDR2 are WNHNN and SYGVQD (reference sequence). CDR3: CASSDYPDRGETQYF. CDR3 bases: TGCGCCAGCAGTGATTACCCGGACAGGGGAGAGACCCAGTACTTC.

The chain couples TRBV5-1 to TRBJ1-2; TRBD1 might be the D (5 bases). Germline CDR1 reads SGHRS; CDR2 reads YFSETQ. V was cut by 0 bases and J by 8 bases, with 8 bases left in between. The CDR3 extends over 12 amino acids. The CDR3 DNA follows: TGCGCCAGCAGCTTGGCCAGGGACGGCTACACCTTC. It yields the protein CASSLARDGYTF.

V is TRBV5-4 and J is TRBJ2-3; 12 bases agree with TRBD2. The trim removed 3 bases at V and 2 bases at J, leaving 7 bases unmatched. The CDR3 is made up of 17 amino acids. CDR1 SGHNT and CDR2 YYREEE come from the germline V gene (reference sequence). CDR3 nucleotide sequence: TGTGCCAGCAGCTCCTGGACTAGCGGGGCCCCCACAGATACGCAGTATTTT. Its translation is CASSSWTSGAPTDTQYF.

CDR3 in DNA: TGTGCCAGCAGTGAGGGGGCCCCCGGACTTTGGAGGGGGACCCAGTACTTC. Translated, it gives CASSEGAPGLWRGTQYF. V is TRBV2 and J is TRBJ2-5; the D call may be TRBD1 or TRBD2 (6 bases each). There are 17 residues in the CDR3. Germline V gene data show CDR1 as SNHLY and CDR2 as FYNNEI. Trimming stripped 3 bases from V and 7 bases from J, with 24 bases between.

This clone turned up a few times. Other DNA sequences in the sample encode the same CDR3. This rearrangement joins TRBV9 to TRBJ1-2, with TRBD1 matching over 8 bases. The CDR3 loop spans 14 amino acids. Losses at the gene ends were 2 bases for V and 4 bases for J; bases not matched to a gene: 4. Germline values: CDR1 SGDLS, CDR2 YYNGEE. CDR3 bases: TGTGCCAGCAGCGTTGGACAGGGAACCTATGGCTACACCTTC. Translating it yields CASSVGQGTYGYTF.